Shown below are 18 T cell receptor beta chains from a single sample sequenced in a study of OX40 agonist ivuxolimab in advanced cancers. Sequenced by immunoSEQ multiplex PCR; TCRdb stores in-frame clones only, minus some. The sample includes about 67,000 clones, 80% to 90% of them seen just once. The starting material was CD4+ or CD8+ T cells sorted from blood, obtained in a trial of the OX40 agonist ivuxolimab. The receptors derive from an adult with an advanced solid tumor such as melanoma, head and neck, liver or kidney cancer.

The chain couples TRBV10-3 to TRBJ1-6; D uncertain. V gave up 0 bases and J gave up 7 bases, with 10 bases separating them. The CDR3 length is 15 residues. In germline, CDR1 is ENHRY, CDR2 SYGVKD. As DNA, the CDR3 is TGTGCCATCAGTGAGTCGTCCCCAGAAAATTCACCCCTCCACTTT. It specifies CAISESSPENSPLHF.

The table lists this clone with a few counts. This chain joins TRBV2 and TRBJ1-2, with 7 bases that match TRBD1. The V gene's germline CDR1 is SNHLY and CDR2 FYNNEI. The CDR3 runs 13 residues. V shed 5 bases and J 5 bases; nucleotides not matched to a gene: 5. CDR3 amino acids: CASSSTGTYGYTF. The CDR3 DNA is TGTGCCAGCAGTTCGACAGGGACGTATGGCTACACCTTC.

In this sample, this clone turned up once. This chain's CDR3 is CASSPGLGTGPFTDTQYF. The CDR3 DNA reads as TGTGCCAGCTCACCAGGGCTAGGCACAGGGCCCTTCACAGATACGCAGTATTTT. This chain joins TRBV18 and TRBJ2-3; D perhaps matches TRBD1 (6 bases). The CDR3 consists of 18 residues. V gave up 2 bases and J gave up 2 bases, with 20 bases separating them. In germline, CDR1 is KGHSH, CDR2 LQKENI. The full variable domain, rest sourced from reference TRBV18 and TRBJ2-3, is NAGVMQNPRHLVRRRGQEARLRCSPMKGHSHVYWYRQLPEEGLKFMVYLQKENIIDESGMPKERFSAEFPKEGPSILRIQQVVRGDSAAYFCASSPGLGTGPFTDTQYFGPGTRLTVL.

A few counts support this clone. The chain is built from TRBV5-5 and TRBJ1-1, with 7 bases lining up with TRBD1. With 4 bases clipped from V and 0 bases from J, the junction kept 18 bases outside the gene matches. Looked up from germline, CDR1 is SGHKS and CDR2 is YYEKEE (reference sequence). The CDR3 loop spans 19 amino acids. The CDR3 nucleotides read TGTGCCAGCAGCCCTCGTCCACAGGGGCTGCTGGTAATGAACACTGAAGCTTTCTTT. The encoded protein is CASSPRPQGLLVMNTEAFF.

The rearrangement joins TRBV7-9 to TRBJ2-1; 7 nucleotides align to TRBD1. Germline loops: CDR1 SEHNR, CDR2 FQNEAQ (reference sequence). The V gene end was trimmed by 1 base and the J gene end by 0 bases; junction bases not matched to a gene: 9. The CDR3 totals 18 residues. The CDR3 DNA reads as TGTGCCAGCAGCTTAGGGGTAGGGGGCGGTAGCTCCTACAATGAGCAGTTCTTC. It is translated as CASSLGVGGGSSYNEQFF.

A remark on this clone: An end of the junction does not agree with germline; a read error may underlie this. In the same sample, other DNA sequences code for this CDR3. The chain recombines TRBV27 with TRBJ2-2, with TRBD2 matching over 8 bases. This CDR3 has 16 residues. The germline V gene has CDR1 MNHEY and CDR2 SMNVEV (reference sequence). CDR3 region: CASSLSVGGAVGELFF. Here the CDR3 DNA reads TGTGCTAGCAGTTTATCGGTCGGGGGGGCGGTCGGGGAGCTGTTTTTT.

The chain carries TRBV7-2 and TRBJ2-2, with D perhaps matching TRBD2 (5 bases). The V end lost 5 bases, the J end lost 6 bases, and 16 bases lay between the germline ends. This CDR3 region has 15 residues. Germline V gene sequence: CDR1 SGHTA, CDR2 FQGNSA. CDR3 nucleotide sequence: TGTGCCAGCAGCCCTACTAGTATTTCCGCCGGGGAGCTGTTTTTT. Amino acid sequence: CASSPTSISAGELFF.

The CDR3 spells CASRAGTGLSSEQYF. As DNA, the CDR3 is TGTGCCAGCAGGGCCGGGACAGGGCTTTCCAGCGAGCAGTACTTC. The chain couples TRBV7-9 to TRBJ2-5; 9 bases line up with TRBD1. The J call may be faulty, since TRBJ2-7 better matches the DNA end. Per germline, CDR1 SEHNR and CDR2 FQNEAQ (reference sequence). This CDR3 has 15 residues.

The chain is built from TRBV7-9 and TRBJ2-5, with D possibly TRBD1 on 6 matching bases. The CDR3 covers 15 residues. V was shortened by 5 bases and J by 1 base, with 14 bases between the two germline ends. Germline V gene data show CDR1 as SEHNR and CDR2 as FQNEAQ (reference sequence). The CDR3 spells CASSPQRDTQETQYF. In DNA form, the CDR3 reads TGTGCCAGCAGCCCACAACGGGACACCCAAGAGACCCAGTACTTC.

The chain carries TRBV29-1 and TRBJ2-3; D remains unclear. This CDR3 contains 12 residues. The V and J ends lost 2 bases and 0 bases respectively, with 3 bases between them. Germline loops: CDR1 SQVTM, CDR2 ANQGSEA. For the CDR3, the DNA is TGCAGCGTTGAAAAAAGCACAGATACGCAGTATTTT. Protein product: CSVEKSTDTQYF.

The chain recombines TRBV29-1 with TRBJ2-3; D may correspond to TRBD1 or TRBD2 (5 bases each). V shed 6 bases and J shed 0 bases, with 7 bases lying between them. Germline CDR1 SQVTM, CDR2 ANQGSEA. The CDR3 has 12 residues. CDR3: CSVGVSTDTQYF. The CDR3 DNA follows: TGCAGCGTGGGGGTTAGCACAGATACGCAGTATTTT.

This chain links TRBV7-9 with TRBJ2-3; D remains unclear. CDR1 and CDR2 from the germline V gene are SEHNR and FQNEAQ (reference sequence). The CDR3 totals 11 residues. Trimming removed 6 bases from V and 3 bases from J, with 4 bases in between. Written as DNA, the CDR3 is TGTGCCAGCAGTAATACAGATACGCAGTATTTT. It encodes CASSNTDTQYF.

The CDR3 DNA reads as TGTGCCAGCAGCTTAGATGAGGCTTCGGAGACCCAGTACTTC. Translating gives CASSLDEASETQYF. The chain is built from TRBV11-2 and TRBJ2-5; no definite D call. The CDR3 length is 14 residues. In germline, CDR1 is SGHAT, CDR2 FQNNGV. Trimming left V 0 bases short and J 5 bases short, with 10 bases between.

The rearrangement joins TRBV30 to TRBJ2-7; D uncertain. This CDR3 is 14 amino acids long. The germline V and J ends were trimmed by 2 bases and 1 base, with 12 bases remaining between them. Germline V gene lookup returns CDR1 GTSNPN and CDR2 SVGIG (reference sequence). The CDR3 reads CAWSTGLQSYEQYF. The CDR3 nucleotides read TGTGCCTGGAGTACCGGCCTTCAGTCCTACGAGCAGTACTTC.

The chain links TRBV2 to TRBJ2-5, with a tentative D call TRBD2 (5 bases). Germline values: CDR1 SNHLY, CDR2 FYNNEI. Trimming pared 2 bases from V and 3 bases from J, leaving 10 bases between. The CDR3 loop spans 14 amino acids. The CDR3 loop reads CASSEMAGEETQYF. CDR3 DNA: TGTGCCAGCAGTGAAATGGCGGGCGAAGAGACCCAGTACTTC.

The DNA of the CDR3 is TGTGCCAGCAGCTTAGGACAGGAATACTATGGCTACACCTTC. It specifies CASSLGQEYYGYTF. The chain carries TRBV7-9 and TRBJ1-2; D perhaps matches TRBD1 (6 bases). The CDR3 length is 14 residues. The V gene lost 1 base and the J gene lost 3 bases, with 9 bases spanning the gap. Germline V gene lookup returns CDR1 SEHNR and CDR2 FQNEAQ (reference sequence).

The J gene is TRBJ2-3, the V gene TRBV6-6; 7 bases are shared with TRBD2. J gave up 0 bases and V 11 bases, and 8 bases lay outside the gene matches. The CDR3 is 14 residues long. The germline gives CDR1 MNHNY, CDR2 SVGAGI (reference sequence). CDR3 residues: CAARREGSTDTQYF. DNA of the CDR3: TGTGCCGCCCGGAGGGAGGGGAGCACAGATACGCAGTATTTT.

The rearrangement uses TRBV15 and TRBJ2-7, with D perhaps matching TRBD2 (6 bases). The CDR3 loop spans 15 amino acids. Germline-derived CDR1 and CDR2 are LNHNV and YYDKDF (reference sequence). Deletions cut 5 bases from V and 7 bases from J, with 21 bases between. In DNA, the CDR3 is TGTGCCACCAGCGCGAGCGGGCTTTGGGGAAGTGAGCAGTACTTC. It specifies CATSASGLWGSEQYF.